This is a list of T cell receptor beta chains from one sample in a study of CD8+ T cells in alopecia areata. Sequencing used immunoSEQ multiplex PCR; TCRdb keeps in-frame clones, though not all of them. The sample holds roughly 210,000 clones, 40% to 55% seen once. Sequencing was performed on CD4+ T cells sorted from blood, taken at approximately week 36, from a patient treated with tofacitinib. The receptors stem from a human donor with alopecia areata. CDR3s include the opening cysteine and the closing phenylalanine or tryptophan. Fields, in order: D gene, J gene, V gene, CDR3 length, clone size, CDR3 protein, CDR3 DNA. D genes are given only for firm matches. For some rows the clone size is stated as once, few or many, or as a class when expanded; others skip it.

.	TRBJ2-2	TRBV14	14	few	CASSQGGYTGELFF	TGTGCCAGCAGCCAGGGCGGATACACCGGGGAGCTGTTTTTT
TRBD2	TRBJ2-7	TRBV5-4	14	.	CASKPAGGPLEQYF	TGTGCCAGCAAACCCGCGGGAGGGCCCCTCGAGCAGTACTTC
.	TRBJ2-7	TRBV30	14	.	CAWSVSGGSYEQYF	TGTGCCTGGAGTGTAAGCGGTGGCTCCTACGAGCAGTACTTC
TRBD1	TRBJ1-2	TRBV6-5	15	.	CASSYRTGFGDGYTF	TGTGCCAGCAGTTATCGGACAGGTTTTGGCGATGGCTACACCTTC
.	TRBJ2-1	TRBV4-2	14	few	CASSQLRVGNEQFF	TGTGCCAGCAGCCAGCTCCGGGTCGGGAATGAGCAGTTCTTC
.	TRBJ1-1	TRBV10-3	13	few	CAISERPGTEAFF	TGTGCCATCAGTGAGCGGCCGGGAACTGAAGCTTTCTTT
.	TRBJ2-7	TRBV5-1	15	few	CASSERRGLTYEQYF	TGCGCCAGCAGCGAGCGAAGAGGATTGACTTACGAGCAGTACTTC
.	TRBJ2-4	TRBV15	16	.	CATSREARGAKNIQYF	TGTGCCACCAGCAGAGAAGCCCGGGGGGCCAAAAACATTCAGTACTTC
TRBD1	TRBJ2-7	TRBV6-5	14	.	CASRSGTGGHEQYF	TGTGCCAGCAGATCCGGGACAGGGGGACACGAGCAGTACTTC
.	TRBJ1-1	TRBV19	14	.	CASSVGQRNTEAFF	TGTGCCAGTAGTGTAGGTCAGAGGAACACTGAAGCTTTCTTT
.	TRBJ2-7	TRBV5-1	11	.	CASSLDGAAYF	TGCGCCAGCAGCCTCGATGGGGCCGCGTACTTC
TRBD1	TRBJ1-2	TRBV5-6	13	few	CASSSEGAYGYTF	TGTGCCAGCAGCTCAGAGGGGGCCTATGGCTACACCTTC
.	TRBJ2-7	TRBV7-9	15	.	CASSPGRYSSYEQYF	TGTGCCAGCAGCCCGGGACGGTATAGTTCCTACGAGCAGTACTTC
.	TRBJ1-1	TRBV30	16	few	CAWIPPRGAQKTEAFF	TGTGCCTGGATTCCACCGCGGGGGGCGCAAAAAACTGAAGCTTTCTTT
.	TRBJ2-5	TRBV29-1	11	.	CSKNSGETQYF	TGCAGCAAAAACTCAGGGGAGACCCAGTACTTC
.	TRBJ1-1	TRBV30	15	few	CAWSVPTPRGTEAFF	TGTGCCTGGAGTGTGCCCACTCCCCGGGGCACTGAAGCTTTCTTT
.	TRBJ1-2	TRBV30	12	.	CAWRFRDYGYTF	TGTGCCTGGAGGTTTAGGGACTATGGCTACACCTTC
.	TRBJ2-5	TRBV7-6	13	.	CASSLVSQETQYF	TGTGCTAGCAGCTTAGTTTCACAGGAAACCCAGTACTTC
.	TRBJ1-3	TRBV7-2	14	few	CASSFPAGGNTIYF	TGTGCCAGCAGCTTCCCGGCTGGGGGAAACACCATATATTTT
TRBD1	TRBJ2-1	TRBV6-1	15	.	CASRPDRGSYNEQFF	TGTGCCAGCAGACCGGACAGGGGTAGCTACAATGAGCAGTTCTTC
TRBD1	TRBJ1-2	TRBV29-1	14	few	CSVVRQGPGDGYTF	TGCAGCGTTGTTCGACAGGGTCCAGGAGATGGCTACACCTTC
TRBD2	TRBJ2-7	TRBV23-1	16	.	CASSQAMTSGRYEQYF	TGCGCCAGCAGTCAGGCCATGACTAGCGGGAGATACGAGCAGTACTTC
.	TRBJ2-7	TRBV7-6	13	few	CASSLGDNYEQYF	TGTGCCAGCAGCTTAGGGGACAACTACGAGCAGTACTTC